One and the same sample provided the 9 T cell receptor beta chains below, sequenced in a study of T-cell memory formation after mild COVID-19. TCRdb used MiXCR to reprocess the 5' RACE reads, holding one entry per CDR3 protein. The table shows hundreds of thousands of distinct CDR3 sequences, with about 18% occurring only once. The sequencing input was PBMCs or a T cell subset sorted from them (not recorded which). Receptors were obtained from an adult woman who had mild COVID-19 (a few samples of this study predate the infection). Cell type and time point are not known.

The CDR3 loop reads CASLRGGEAFF. The CDR3 DNA reads TGCGCCAGCCTTCGGGGGGGTGAAGCTTTCTTT. The chain carries TRBV4-1 and TRBJ1-1; a possible D gene is TRBD1 (5 bases). CDR1 and CDR2 from the germline V gene are MGHRA and YSYEKL. V was pared by 8 bases and J by 7 bases, with 11 bases between. This CDR3 contains 11 residues.

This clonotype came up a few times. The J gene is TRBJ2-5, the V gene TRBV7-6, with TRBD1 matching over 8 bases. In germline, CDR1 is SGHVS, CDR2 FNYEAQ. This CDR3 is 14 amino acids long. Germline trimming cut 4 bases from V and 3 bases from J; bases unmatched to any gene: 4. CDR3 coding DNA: TGTGCCAGCAGCTACCGGACAGGGAAAGAGACCCAGTACTTC. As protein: CASSYRTGKETQYF.

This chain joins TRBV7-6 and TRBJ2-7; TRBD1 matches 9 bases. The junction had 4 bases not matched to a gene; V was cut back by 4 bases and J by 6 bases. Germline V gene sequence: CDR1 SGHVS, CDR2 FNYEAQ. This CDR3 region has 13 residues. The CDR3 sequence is CASSSYRGREQYF. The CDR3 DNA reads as TGTGCCAGCAGCTCCTACAGGGGGCGCGAGCAGTACTTC.

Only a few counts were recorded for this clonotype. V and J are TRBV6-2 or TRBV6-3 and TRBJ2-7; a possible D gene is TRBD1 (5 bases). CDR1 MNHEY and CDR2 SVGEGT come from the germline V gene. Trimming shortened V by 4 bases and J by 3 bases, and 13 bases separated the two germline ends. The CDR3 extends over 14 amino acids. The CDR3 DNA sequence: TGTGCCAGCAGTTCACCAGGGATAAACTACGAGCAGTACTTC. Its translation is CASSSPGINYEQYF.

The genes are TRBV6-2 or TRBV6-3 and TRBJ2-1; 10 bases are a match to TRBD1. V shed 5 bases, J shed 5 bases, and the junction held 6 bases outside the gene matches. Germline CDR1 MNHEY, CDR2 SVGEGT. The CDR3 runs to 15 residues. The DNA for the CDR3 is TGTGCCAGCAGTACCCGACAGGGGGCGAACAATGAGCAGTTCTTC. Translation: CASSTRQGANNEQFF.

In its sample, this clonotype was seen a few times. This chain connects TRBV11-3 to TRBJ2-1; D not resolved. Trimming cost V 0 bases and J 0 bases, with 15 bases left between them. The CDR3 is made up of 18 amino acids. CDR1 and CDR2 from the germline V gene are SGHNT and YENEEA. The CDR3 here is CASSLEGYGLSSYNEQFF. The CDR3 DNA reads TGTGCCAGCAGCTTAGAAGGGTACGGATTGAGCTCCTACAATGAGCAGTTCTTC.

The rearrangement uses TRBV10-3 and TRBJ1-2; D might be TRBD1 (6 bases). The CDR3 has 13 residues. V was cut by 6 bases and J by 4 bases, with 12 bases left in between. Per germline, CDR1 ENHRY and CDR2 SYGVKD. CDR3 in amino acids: CAISTGSGYGYTF. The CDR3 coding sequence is TGTGCCATCAGCACAGGGAGTGGCTATGGCTACACCTTC.

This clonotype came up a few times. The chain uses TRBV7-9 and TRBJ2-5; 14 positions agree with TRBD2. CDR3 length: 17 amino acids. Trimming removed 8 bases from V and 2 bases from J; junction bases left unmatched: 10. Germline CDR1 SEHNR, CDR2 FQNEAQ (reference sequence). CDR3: CASLYSGTSGRQETQYF. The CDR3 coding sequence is TGTGCCAGCCTCTATTCCGGGACTAGCGGGAGACAAGAGACCCAGTACTTC.

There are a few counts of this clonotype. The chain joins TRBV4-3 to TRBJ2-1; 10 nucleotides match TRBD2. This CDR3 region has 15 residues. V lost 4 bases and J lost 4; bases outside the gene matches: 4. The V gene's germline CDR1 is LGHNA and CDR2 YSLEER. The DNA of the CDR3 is TGCGCCAGCAGCCGTTGGACTAGCGGTTACAATGAGCAGTTCTTC. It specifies CASSRWTSGYNEQFF.